Listed below are T cell receptor beta chains from one sample, sequenced in a study of cytomegalovirus exposure and HLA in healthy donors. Profiling relied on immunoSEQ multiplex PCR, and the TCRdb table lists in-frame clones only, not all of them. The table shows around 280,000 clones, with about 90% occurring only once. The sequenced sample consisted of PBMCs. The receptors derive from a woman aged 18-29 years in good health and CMV-seronegative. Each CDR3 is given with its conserved first and last residue. A D gene is named only where the DNA matches it firmly. Expanded clones get a size class; other rows say once, few or many, or leave the size out.

>.|TRBD1|TRBV13|TRBJ1-5
CASSLGQGGYQPQHF
TGTGCCAGCAGCTTGGGACAGGGGGGTTATCAGCCCCAGCATTTT
>few|TRBD1|TRBV2|TRBJ1-2
CASWDRKRGSTF
TGTGCCAGCTGGGACAGGAAAAGGGGCTCCACCTTC
>.|TRBD1|TRBV5-8|TRBJ1-2
CASSIRDREVYGYTF
TGTGCCAGCAGCATTCGGGACAGAGAGGTCTATGGCTACACCTTC
>.|TRBD2|TRBV5-6|TRBJ2-1
CASSGWLAGLLNEQFF
TGTGCCAGCAGCGGATGGCTAGCGGGACTCCTCAATGAGCAGTTCTTC
>.|TRBD1|TRBV5-5|TRBJ2-5
CASSPWTGGETQYF
TGTGCCAGCAGCCCGTGGACAGGGGGAGAGACCCAGTACTTC
>.|TRBD1|TRBV18|TRBJ2-5
CASSGGTGGSETQYF
TGTGCCAGCTCAGGAGGGACAGGGGGATCGGAGACCCAGTACTTC
>.|TRBD2|TRBV30|TRBJ2-1
CAWDISGGLYNEQFF
TGTGCCTGGGATATTAGCGGGGGACTCTACAATGAGCAGTTCTTC
>.|.|TRBV15|TRBJ2-2
CATSRVSGVNTGELFF
TGTGCCACCAGCAGAGTTAGCGGCGTGAACACCGGGGAGCTGTTTTTT
>.|.|TRBV29-1|TRBJ1-1
CSVLSPGTEAFF
TGCAGCGTTTTGAGCCCAGGGACTGAAGCTTTCTTT
>.|TRBD1|TRBV7-2|TRBJ1-2
CASSPGTVNGYTF
TGTGCCAGCAGCCCAGGGACAGTTAATGGCTACACCTTC